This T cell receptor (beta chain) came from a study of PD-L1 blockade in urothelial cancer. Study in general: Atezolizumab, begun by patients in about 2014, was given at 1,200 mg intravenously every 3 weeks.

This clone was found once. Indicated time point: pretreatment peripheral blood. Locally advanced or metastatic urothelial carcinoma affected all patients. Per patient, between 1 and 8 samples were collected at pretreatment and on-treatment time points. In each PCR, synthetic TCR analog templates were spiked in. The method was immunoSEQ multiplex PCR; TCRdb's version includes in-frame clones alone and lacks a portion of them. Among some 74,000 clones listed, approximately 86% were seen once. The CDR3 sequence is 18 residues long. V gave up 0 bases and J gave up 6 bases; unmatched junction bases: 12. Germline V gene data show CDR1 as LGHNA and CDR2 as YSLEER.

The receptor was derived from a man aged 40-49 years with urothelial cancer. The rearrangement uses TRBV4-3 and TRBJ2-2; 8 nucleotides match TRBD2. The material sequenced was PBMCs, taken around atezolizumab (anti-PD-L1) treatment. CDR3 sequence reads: CASSQDGPVAGQAGELFF. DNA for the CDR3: TGCGCCAGCAGCCAAGATGGTCCGGTAGCGGGGCAGGCCGGGGAGCTGTTTTTT.